This TCR beta chain is drawn from a study of blood T cell repertoires in COVID-19. Study background: Whether acute or convalescent, the COVID-19 samples came from the United States, Italy and Spain.

This clone was detected once. Clones were sequenced by immunoSEQ multiplex PCR, and TCRdb holds only the in-frame ones, with some missing. In the table there are roughly 250,000 clones, 82% of which are singletons. Between the trimmed V and J ends, which lost 6 bases and 0 bases, there was a span of 9 bases. This CDR3 is built from 14 residues. CDR1 and CDR2 (germline): MNHEY, SVGAGI. V usage is TRBV6-5 and J usage is TRBJ1-3; TRBD1 is a possible D gene (5 bases). Sequencing was performed on peripheral blood. The sequence came from a woman between 65 and 79 years old with acute or convalescent COVID-19. The CDR3 DNA follows: TGTGCCAGCAGCTGGACATTCTCTGGAAACACCATATATTTT. It specifies CASSWTFSGNTIYF.